This TCR beta chain was found in a study of TIL therapy for anti-PD-1-resistant metastatic lung cancer. Study in general: Patients had a median age of about 55 years (range roughly 35-80).

Time point of the sample: pre-treatment sample, taken before nivolumab and TIL therapy. Study findings and constraints: Treatment-naive, never-smoker and oncogene-addicted patients were overrepresented in this highly selected cohort.

Of note for this clone: Its antigen is undetermined.

The V end lost 5 bases, the J end lost 7 bases, and 14 bases lay between the germline ends. Germline CDR1 and CDR2: SEHNR and FQNEAQ (reference sequence). The CDR3 totals 14 residues. The libraries were made with immunoSEQ v3. Sequencing used immunoSEQ multiplex PCR; TCRdb keeps in-frame clones, though not all of them. The sample has over 20,000 clones, about 78% seen once. The specimen comprised blood, sampled at baseline. The TCR sequence derives from a person aged 25-85 years with non-small cell lung cancer. The V gene is TRBV7-9, the J gene TRBJ2-2; TRBD2 is a possible D gene (6 bases). The CDR3 DNA follows: TGTGCCAGCAGCAACCCGACTAGGTTCGGGGAGCTGTTTTTT. Translated, it gives CASSNPTRFGELFF.